Below, 15 T cell receptor beta chains from the same sample are listed, as sequenced in a study of T cells after somatic rescue of genetic block. The method was immunoSEQ multiplex PCR; TCRdb's version includes in-frame clones alone and lacks a portion of them. The repertoire holds about 88,000 clones, with 80% to 90% as singletons. The sequenced sample was peripheral blood mononuclear cells (PBMCs). The receptor set was obtained from a woman under 30.

V is TRBV10-2 and J is TRBJ1-2; D gene unclear. The CDR3 loop spans 15 amino acids. The V end lost 6 bases, the J end lost 0 bases, and 14 bases lay between the germline ends. Per germline, CDR1 WSHSY and CDR2 SAAADI. The CDR3 sequence is CASRAASGSNYGYTF. The DNA for the CDR3 is TGCGCCAGCAGGGCCGCTTCGGGGTCTAACTATGGCTACACCTTC.

This clone was observed once. The rearrangement links TRBV18 to TRBJ2-5; 12 nucleotides line up with TRBD2. The germline CDR1 and CDR2 sequences are KGHSH and LQKENI. J was trimmed by 3 bases and V by 2 bases; bases with no gene match: 4. The CDR3 loop spans 16 amino acids. The CDR3 region is CASSPFRLAGEETQYF. The DNA of the CDR3 is TGTGCCAGCTCACCATTCCGACTAGCGGGAGAAGAGACCCAGTACTTC.

J is TRBJ1-5 and V is TRBV6-5, with a tentative D call TRBD1 (5 bases). The germline V and J ends were trimmed by 6 bases and 3 bases, with 12 bases remaining between them. The CDR3 length is 14 residues. Germline values: CDR1 MNHEY, CDR2 SVGAGI. CDR3 in DNA: TGTGCCAGCAGCCGGACACAGAACAATCAGCCCCAGCATTTT. Amino acid sequence: CASSRTQNNQPQHF.

J is TRBJ2-1 and V is TRBV5-1, with 9 positions matching TRBD1. The V gene's germline CDR1 is SGHRS and CDR2 YFSETQ. This CDR3 contains 15 residues. V shed 2 bases and J 5 bases; nucleotides not matched to a gene: 5. The CDR3 bases are TGCGCCAGCAGCTTATCCGGGACAGGGCACAATGAGCAGTTCTTC. Protein sequence: CASSLSGTGHNEQFF.

This clone has more than one count but fewer than ten. This sequence joins TRBV10-2 and TRBJ2-7; tentatively, D is TRBD1 (5 bases). The CDR3 runs to 15 residues. CDR1 is WSHSY, CDR2 SAAADI, per germline. V shed 3 bases and J shed 1 base, with 13 bases lying between them. CDR3 nucleotides: TGCGCCAGCAGTGATTTGACAGAAACTTCCTACGAGCAGTACTTC. Its translation is CASSDLTETSYEQYF.

In its sample, this clone was seen once. This chain connects TRBV5-1 to TRBJ2-7; TRBD1 matches at 7 bases. The V segment lost 7 bases and the J segment 6 bases; nucleotides outside the gene matches: 10. CDR3 length equals 13 residues. CDR1 is SGHRS, CDR2 YFSETQ, per germline. As DNA, the CDR3 is TGCGCCAGCGCGCCTCAGGGGGTTCGCGAGCAGTACTTC. Protein sequence: CASAPQGVREQYF. The full variable domain, in which reference TRBV5-1 and TRBJ2-7 provide the parts outside the CDR3, is KAGVTQTPRYLIKTRGQQVTLSCSPISGHRSVSWYQQTPGQGLQFLFEYFSETQRNKGNFPGRFSGRQFSNSRSEMNVSTLELGDSALYLCASAPQGVREQYFGPGTRLTVT.

The table lists this clone with a few counts. The J gene is TRBJ1-1, the V gene TRBV27, with D possibly matching TRBD1 (6 bases). The CDR3 is made up of 15 amino acids. The ends were cut back, 5 bases at V and 9 bases at J, with 22 bases in the middle. Germline-derived CDR1 and CDR2 are MNHEY and SMNVEV (reference sequence). The CDR3 here is CASSGQQGTRGKAFF. CDR3 nucleotides: TGTGCCAGCAGTGGCCAACAGGGAACCCGCGGGAAAGCTTTCTTT.

This chain uses TRBV2 with TRBJ1-5; 7 positions match TRBD1. Germline values: CDR1 SNHLY, CDR2 FYNNEI. Trimming at V came to 5 bases and at J to 2 bases, leaving 6 bases not matched to a gene. The CDR3 consists of 15 residues. The CDR3 nucleotides are TGTGCCAGCAGTATGACAGGGCTGGGCAATCAGCCCCAGCATTTT. This sequence encodes CASSMTGLGNQPQHF.

The chain is built from TRBV6-1 and TRBJ1-1, with D possibly being TRBD1 (6 bases). Trimming removed 6 bases from V and 0 bases from J, with 11 bases in between. CDR1 is MNHNS, CDR2 SASEGT, per germline. The length of the CDR3 is 14 residues. The CDR3 here is CASRTDRMNTEAFF. In DNA form, the CDR3 reads TGTGCCAGCAGGACCGACAGGATGAACACTGAAGCTTTCTTT.

This clone was seen a few times. This chain joins TRBV7-9 and TRBJ1-5, with D maybe TRBD1 (5 bases). The germline gives CDR1 SEHNR, CDR2 FQNEAQ (reference sequence). This CDR3 region has 12 residues. V gave up 6 bases and J gave up 2 bases, with 5 bases separating them. The CDR3 coding sequence is TGTGCCAGCAGACAGGGCAATCAGCCCCAGCATTTT. Encoded protein: CASRQGNQPQHF. Full variable domain (missing parts from reference TRBV7-9 and TRBJ1-5): DTGVSQNPRHKITKRGQNVTFRCDPISEHNRLYWYRQTLGQGPEFLTYFQNEAQLEKSRLLSDRFSAERPKGSFSTLEIQRTEQGDSAMYLCASRQGNQPQHFGDGTRLSIL.

This chain joins TRBV9 and TRBJ2-6; D perhaps matches TRBD1 (6 bases). The germline gives CDR1 SGDLS, CDR2 YYNGEE. The V end lost 5 bases, the J end lost 0 bases, and 9 bases lay between the germline ends. CDR3 size: 15 residues. CDR3 protein: CASRGTSSGANVLTF. DNA of the CDR3: TGTGCCAGCAGGGGGACATCCTCTGGGGCCAACGTCCTGACTTTC.

The J gene is TRBJ2-4, the V gene TRBV5-1, with 10 bases identical to TRBD1. V lost 4 bases, J lost 8 bases, and 6 bases stayed unmatched. CDR3 size: 14 residues. The germline CDR1 and CDR2 sequences are SGHRS and YFSETQ. The CDR3 sequence is CASSPDRGVDIQYF. The CDR3 DNA sequence: TGCGCCAGCAGCCCGGACAGGGGGGTTGACATTCAGTACTTC.

The rearrangement uses TRBV7-3 and TRBJ1-1; D is possibly TRBD1 (6 bases). CDR3 length: 16 residues. Germline lookup yields CDR1 SGHTA and CDR2 FQGTGA. Trimming cost V 2 bases and J 0 bases, with 13 bases left between them. CDR3 in amino acids: CASSLGGGGVNTEAFF. Here the CDR3 DNA reads TGTGCCAGCAGCTTAGGAGGGGGAGGGGTGAACACTGAAGCTTTCTTT.

The chain links TRBV9 to TRBJ2-1; a possible D gene is TRBD2 (6 bases). The CDR3 runs to 12 residues. V lost 4 bases and J 7 bases, leaving 9 bases between the germline ends. The V gene's germline CDR1 is SGDLS and CDR2 YYNGEE. CDR3 nucleotides: TGTGCCAGCAGCTATGGGGGGAATGAGCAGTTCTTC. Translating it yields CASSYGGNEQFF.

V usage is TRBV5-4 and J usage is TRBJ2-2; 8 bases agree with TRBD1. Unmatched junction bases numbered 12, after V lost 4 bases and J lost 4 bases. From germline, CDR1 is SGHNT and CDR2 YYREEE (reference sequence). The CDR3 totals 17 residues. The DNA of the CDR3 is TGTGCCAGCAGCATCCCCGGACAGGGAAGTAGCACCGGGGAGCTGTTTTTT. Translated, it gives CASSIPGQGSSTGELFF.